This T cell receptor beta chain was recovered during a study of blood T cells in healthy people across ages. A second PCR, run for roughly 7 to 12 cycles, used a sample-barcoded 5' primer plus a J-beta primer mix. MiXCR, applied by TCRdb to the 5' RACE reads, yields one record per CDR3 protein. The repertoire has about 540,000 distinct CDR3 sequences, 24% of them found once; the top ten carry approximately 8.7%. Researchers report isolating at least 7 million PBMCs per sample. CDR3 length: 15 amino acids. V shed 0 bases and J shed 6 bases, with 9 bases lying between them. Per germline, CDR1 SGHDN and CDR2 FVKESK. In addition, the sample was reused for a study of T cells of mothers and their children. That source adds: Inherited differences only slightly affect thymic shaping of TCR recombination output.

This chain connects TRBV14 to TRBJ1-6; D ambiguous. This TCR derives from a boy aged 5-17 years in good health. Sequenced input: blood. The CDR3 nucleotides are TGTGCCAGCAGCCAAGATGAGGCTTCTAATTCACCCCTCCACTTT. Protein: CASSQDEASNSPLHF. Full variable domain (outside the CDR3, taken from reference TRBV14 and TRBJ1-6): EAGVTQFPSHSVIEKGQTVTLRCDPISGHDNLYWYRRVMGKEIKFLLHFVKESKQDESGMPNNRFLAERTGGTYSTLKVQPAELEDSGVYFCASSQDEASNSPLHFGNGTRLTVT.